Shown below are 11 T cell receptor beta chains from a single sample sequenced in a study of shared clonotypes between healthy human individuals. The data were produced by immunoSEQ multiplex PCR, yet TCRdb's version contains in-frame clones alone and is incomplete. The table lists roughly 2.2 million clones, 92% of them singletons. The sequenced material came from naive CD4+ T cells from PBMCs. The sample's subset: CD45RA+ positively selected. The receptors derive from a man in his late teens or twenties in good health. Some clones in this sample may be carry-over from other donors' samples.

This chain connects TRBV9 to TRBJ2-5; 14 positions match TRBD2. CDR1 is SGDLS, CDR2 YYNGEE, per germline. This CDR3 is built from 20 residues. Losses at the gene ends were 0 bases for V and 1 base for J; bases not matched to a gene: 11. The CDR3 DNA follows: TGTGCCAGCAGCGTAGCCGCCGGGACTAGCGGGAGCGGATTCCAAGAGACCCAGTACTTC. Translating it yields CASSVAAGTSGSGFQETQYF.

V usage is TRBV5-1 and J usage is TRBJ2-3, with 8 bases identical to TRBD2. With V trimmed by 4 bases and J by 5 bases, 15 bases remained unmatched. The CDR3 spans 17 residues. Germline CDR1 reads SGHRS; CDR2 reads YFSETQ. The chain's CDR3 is CASSKPGLAQERDTQYF. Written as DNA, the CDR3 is TGCGCCAGCAGCAAGCCTGGACTAGCCCAGGAGAGAGATACGCAGTATTTT.

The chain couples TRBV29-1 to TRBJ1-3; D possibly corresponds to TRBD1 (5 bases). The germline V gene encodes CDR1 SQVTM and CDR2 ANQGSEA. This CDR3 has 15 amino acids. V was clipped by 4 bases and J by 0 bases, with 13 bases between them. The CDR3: CSVVRGSGSGNTIYF. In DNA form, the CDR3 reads TGCAGCGTTGTACGGGGGTCCGGCTCTGGAAACACCATATATTTT.

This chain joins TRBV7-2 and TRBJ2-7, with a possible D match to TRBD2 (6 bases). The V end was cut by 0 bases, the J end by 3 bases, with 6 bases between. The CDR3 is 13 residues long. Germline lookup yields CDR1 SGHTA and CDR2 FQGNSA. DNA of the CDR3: TGTGCCAGCAGCTTAGCGGAGGGCTACGAGCAGTACTTC. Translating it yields CASSLAEGYEQYF.

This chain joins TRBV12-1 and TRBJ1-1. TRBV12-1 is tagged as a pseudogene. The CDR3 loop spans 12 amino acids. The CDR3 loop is CASSPENTEAFF. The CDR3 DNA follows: TGTGCCAGCAGCCCCGAAAACACTGAAGCTTTCTTT.

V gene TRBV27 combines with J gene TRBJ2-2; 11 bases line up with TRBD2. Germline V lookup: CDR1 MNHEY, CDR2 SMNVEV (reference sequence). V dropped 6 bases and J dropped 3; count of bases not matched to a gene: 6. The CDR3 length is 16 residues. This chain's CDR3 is CASSPLAGGHTGELFF. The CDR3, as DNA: TGTGCCAGCAGCCCTCTAGCGGGAGGACACACCGGGGAGCTGTTTTTT.

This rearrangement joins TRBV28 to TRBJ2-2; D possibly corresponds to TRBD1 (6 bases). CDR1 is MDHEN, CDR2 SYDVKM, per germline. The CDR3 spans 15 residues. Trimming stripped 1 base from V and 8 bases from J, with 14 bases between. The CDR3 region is CASSLYRAVGGELFF. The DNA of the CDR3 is TGTGCCAGCAGTTTATACAGGGCGGTCGGGGGGGAGCTGTTTTTT.

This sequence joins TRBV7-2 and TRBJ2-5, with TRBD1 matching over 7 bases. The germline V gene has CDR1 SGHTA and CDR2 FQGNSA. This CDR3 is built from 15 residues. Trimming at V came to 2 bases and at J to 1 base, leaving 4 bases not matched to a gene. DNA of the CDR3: TGTGCCAGCAGCTTATCACGGGACAGCCAAGAGACCCAGTACTTC. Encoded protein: CASSLSRDSQETQYF.

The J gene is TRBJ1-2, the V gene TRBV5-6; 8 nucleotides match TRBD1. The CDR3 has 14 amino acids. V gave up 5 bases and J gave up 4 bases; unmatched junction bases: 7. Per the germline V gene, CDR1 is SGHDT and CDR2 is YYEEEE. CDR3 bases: TGTGCCAGCAGTTTCTATGACAGGGGCTATGGCTACACCTTC. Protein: CASSFYDRGYGYTF.

The CDR3 region has the DNA TGTGCCAGCAGTGGCGGGACAGGGTACAATCAGCCCCAGCATTTT. Its protein is CASSGGTGYNQPQHF. V is TRBV6-1 and J is TRBJ1-5, with 9 bases matching TRBD1. Trimming at V came to 4 bases and at J to 3 bases, leaving 4 bases not matched to a gene. In germline, CDR1 is MNHNS, CDR2 SASEGT. The CDR3 loop spans 15 amino acids.

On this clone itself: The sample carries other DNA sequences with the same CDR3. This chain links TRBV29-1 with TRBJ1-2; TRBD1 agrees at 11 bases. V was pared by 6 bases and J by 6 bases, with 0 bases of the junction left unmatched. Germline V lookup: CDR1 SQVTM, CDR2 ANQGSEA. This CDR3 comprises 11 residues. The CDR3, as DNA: TGCAGCGTGGGACAGGGGGATGGCTACACCTTC. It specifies CSVGQGDGYTF.